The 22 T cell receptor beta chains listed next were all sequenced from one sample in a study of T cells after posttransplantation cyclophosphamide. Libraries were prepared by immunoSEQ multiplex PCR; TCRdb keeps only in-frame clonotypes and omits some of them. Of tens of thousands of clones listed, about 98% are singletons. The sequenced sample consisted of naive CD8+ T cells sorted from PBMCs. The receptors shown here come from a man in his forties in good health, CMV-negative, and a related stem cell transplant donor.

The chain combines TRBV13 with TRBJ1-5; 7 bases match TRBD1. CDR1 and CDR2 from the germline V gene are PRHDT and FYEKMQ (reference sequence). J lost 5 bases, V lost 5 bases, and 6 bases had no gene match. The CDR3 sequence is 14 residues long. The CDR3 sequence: CASSLGQAYQPQHF. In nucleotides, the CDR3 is TGTGCCAGCAGCCTCGGACAGGCATATCAGCCCCAGCATTTT. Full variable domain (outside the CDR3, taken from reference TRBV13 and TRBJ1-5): AAGVIQSPRHLIKEKRETATLKCYPIPRHDTVYWYQQGPGQDPQFLISFYEKMQSDKGSIPDRFSAQQFSDYHSELNMSSLELGDSALYFCASSLGQAYQPQHFGDGTRLSIL.

Written as DNA, the CDR3 is TGTGCCAGCAGTAATACAGGGACCGGGGAGCTGTTTTTT. This sequence encodes CASSNTGTGELFF. The chain couples TRBV6-1 to TRBJ2-2; tentatively, D is TRBD1 (6 bases). Trimming took off 5 bases at V and 5 bases at J, with 9 bases between the two ends. CDR1 MNHNS and CDR2 SASEGT come from the germline V gene. The CDR3 contains 13 residues.

In DNA, the CDR3 is TGTGCCAGCAGTTTACTGGGCCAGAGCAATCAGCCCCAGCATTTT. Amino acid sequence: CASSLLGQSNQPQHF. The chain carries TRBV27 and TRBJ1-5; D unclear. Per germline, CDR1 MNHEY and CDR2 SMNVEV (reference sequence). Trimming cost V 2 bases and J 1 base, with 9 bases left between them. The CDR3 has 15 amino acids.

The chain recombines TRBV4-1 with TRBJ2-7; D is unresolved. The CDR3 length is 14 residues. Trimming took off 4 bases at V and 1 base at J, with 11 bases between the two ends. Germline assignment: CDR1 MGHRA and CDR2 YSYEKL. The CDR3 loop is CASSLKVASYEQYF. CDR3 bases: TGCGCCAGCAGCCTGAAAGTGGCATCCTACGAGCAGTACTTC.

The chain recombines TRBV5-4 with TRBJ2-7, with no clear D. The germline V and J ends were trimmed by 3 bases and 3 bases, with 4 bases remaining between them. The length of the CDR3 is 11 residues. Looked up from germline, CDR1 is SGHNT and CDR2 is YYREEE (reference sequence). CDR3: CASSSDYEQYF. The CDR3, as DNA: TGTGCCAGCAGCTCAGACTACGAGCAGTACTTC.

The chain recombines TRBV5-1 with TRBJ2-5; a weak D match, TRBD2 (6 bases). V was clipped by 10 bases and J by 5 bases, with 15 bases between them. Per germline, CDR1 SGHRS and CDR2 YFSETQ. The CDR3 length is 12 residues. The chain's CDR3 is CAEGREGETQYF. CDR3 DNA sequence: TGCGCCGAGGGGCGGGAAGGGGAGACCCAGTACTTC.

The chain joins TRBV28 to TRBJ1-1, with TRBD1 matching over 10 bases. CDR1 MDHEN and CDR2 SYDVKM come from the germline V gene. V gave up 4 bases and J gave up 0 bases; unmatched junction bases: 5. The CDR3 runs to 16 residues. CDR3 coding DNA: TGTGCCAGCAGTTCTATGGACAGGGGGATGAACACTGAAGCTTTCTTT. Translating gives CASSSMDRGMNTEAFF.

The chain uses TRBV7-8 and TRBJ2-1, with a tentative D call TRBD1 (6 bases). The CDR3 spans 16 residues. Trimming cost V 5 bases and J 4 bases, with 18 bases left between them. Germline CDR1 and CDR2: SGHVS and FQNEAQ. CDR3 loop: CASSPRTAPLYNEQFF. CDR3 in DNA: TGTGCCAGCAGCCCGCGGACAGCACCACTATACAATGAGCAGTTCTTC.

DNA of the CDR3: TGCGCCAGCAGCCAAGATTTAGCGGGTGGCTCCTACAATGAGCAGTTCTTC. Its translation: CASSQDLAGGSYNEQFF. The rearrangement uses TRBV4-3 and TRBJ2-1, with 7 bases fitting TRBD2. Germline CDR1 LGHNA, CDR2 YSLEER. With 0 bases clipped from V and 0 bases from J, the junction kept 5 bases outside the gene matches. The CDR3 covers 17 residues.

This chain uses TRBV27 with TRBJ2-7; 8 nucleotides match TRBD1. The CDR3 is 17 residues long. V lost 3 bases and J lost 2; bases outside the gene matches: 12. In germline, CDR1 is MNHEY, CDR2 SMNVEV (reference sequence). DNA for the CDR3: TGTGCCAGCAGTTTTGGGACAGGATCGACGTTACCCTACGAGCAGTACTTC. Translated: CASSFGTGSTLPYEQYF.

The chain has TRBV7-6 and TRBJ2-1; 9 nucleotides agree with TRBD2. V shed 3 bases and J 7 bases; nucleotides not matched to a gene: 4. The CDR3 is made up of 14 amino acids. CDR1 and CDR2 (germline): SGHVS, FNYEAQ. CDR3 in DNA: TGTGCCAGCAGCTTGGGACTAGCAGAGAATGAGCAGTTCTTC. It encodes CASSLGLAENEQFF.

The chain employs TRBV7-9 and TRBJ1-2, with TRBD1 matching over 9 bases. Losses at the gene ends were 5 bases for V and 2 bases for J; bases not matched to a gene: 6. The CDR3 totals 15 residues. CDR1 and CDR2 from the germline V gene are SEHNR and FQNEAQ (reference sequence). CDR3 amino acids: CASSQVQGANYGYTF. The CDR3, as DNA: TGTGCCAGCAGCCAAGTACAGGGGGCGAACTATGGCTACACCTTC.

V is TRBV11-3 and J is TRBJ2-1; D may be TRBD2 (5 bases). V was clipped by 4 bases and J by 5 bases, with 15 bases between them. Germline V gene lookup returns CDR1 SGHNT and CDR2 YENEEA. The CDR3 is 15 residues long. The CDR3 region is CASSSLGSGDNEQFF. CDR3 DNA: TGTGCCAGCAGCTCACTGGGAAGCGGAGACAATGAGCAGTTCTTC.

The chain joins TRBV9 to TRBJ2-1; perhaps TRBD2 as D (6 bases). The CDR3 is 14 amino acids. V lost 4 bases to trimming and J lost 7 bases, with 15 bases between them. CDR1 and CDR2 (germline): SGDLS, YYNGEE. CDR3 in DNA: TGTGCCAGCAGCCCCCTGACTAGGAGGAATGAGCAGTTCTTC. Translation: CASSPLTRRNEQFF.

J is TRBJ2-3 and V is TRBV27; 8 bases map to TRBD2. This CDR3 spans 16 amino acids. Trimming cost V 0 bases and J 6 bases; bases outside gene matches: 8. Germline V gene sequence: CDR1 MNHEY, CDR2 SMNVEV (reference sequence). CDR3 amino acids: CASSLSKRELSDTQYF. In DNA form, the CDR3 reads TGTGCCAGCAGTTTATCCAAGCGGGAGCTCTCGGATACGCAGTATTTT.

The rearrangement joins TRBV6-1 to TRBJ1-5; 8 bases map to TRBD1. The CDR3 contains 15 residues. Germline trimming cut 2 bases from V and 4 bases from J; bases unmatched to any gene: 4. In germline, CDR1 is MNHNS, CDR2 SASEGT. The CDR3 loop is CASSEFTGGNQPQHF. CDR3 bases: TGTGCCAGCAGTGAATTCACAGGGGGGAATCAGCCCCAGCATTTT.

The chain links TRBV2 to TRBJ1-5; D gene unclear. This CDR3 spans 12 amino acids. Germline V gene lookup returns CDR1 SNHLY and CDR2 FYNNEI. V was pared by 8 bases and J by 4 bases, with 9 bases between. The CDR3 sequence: CASGPGNQPQHF. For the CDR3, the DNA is TGTGCCAGCGGTCCAGGTAATCAGCCCCAGCATTTT.

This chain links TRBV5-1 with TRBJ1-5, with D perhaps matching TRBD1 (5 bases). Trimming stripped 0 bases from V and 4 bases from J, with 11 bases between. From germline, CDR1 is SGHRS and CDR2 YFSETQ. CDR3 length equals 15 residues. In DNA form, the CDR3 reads TGCGCCAGCAGCTTGGGGGGGGAAAGTAATCAGCCCCAGCATTTT. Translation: CASSLGGESNQPQHF.

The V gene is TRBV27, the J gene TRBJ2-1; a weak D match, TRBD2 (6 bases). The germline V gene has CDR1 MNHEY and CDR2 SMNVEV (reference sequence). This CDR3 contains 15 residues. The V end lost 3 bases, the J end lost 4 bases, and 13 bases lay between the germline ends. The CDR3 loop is CASSLYSGAYNEQFF. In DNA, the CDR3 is TGTGCCAGCAGTTTGTATAGCGGAGCATACAATGAGCAGTTCTTC.

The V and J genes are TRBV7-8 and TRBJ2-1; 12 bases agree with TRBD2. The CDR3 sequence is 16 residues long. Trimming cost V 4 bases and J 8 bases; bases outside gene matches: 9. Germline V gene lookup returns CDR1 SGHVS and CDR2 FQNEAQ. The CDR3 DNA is TGTGCCAGCAGCTCCTGGACTAGCGGGGAGGTTCATGAGCAGTTCTTC. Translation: CASSSWTSGEVHEQFF.

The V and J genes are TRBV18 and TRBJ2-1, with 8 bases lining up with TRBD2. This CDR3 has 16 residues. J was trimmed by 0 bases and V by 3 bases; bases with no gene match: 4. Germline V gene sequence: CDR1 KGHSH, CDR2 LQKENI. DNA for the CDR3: TGTGCCAGCTCACCGATCAGCGGGAGCTCCTACAATGAGCAGTTCTTC. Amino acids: CASSPISGSSYNEQFF.

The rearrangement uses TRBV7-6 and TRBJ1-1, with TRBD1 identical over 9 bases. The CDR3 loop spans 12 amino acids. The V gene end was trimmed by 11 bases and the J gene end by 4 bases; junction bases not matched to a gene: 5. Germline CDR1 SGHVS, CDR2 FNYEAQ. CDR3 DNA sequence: TGTGCCTCAGGGACAGGGCTCACTGAAGCTTTCTTT. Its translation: CASGTGLTEAFF.